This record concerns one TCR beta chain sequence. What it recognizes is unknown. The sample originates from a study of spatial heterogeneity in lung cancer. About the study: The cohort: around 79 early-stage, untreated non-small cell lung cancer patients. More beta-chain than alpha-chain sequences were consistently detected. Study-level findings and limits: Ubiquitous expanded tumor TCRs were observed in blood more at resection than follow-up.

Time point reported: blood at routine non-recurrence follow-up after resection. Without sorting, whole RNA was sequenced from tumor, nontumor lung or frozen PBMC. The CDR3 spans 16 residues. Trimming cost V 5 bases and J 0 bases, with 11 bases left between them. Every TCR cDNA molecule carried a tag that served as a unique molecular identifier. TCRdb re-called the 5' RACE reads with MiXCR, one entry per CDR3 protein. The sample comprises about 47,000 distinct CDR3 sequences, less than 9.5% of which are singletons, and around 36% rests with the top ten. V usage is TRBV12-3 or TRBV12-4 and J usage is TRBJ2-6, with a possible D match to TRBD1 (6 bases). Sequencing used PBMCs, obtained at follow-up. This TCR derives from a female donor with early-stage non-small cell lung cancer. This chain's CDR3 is CASSLTGNSGANVLTF. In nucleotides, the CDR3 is TGTGCCAGCAGTCTTACAGGGAACTCTGGGGCCAACGTCCTGACTTTC.